The rows below give T cell receptor beta chains drawn from one sample of a study of a mutant IDH1 vaccine in newly diagnosed glioma. Repertoires were generated with immunoSEQ multiplex PCR, while TCRdb's copy carries only in-frame clones and drops some. The data show about 67,000 clones, about 86% seen once. The material was peripheral blood mononuclear cells (PBMCs), obtained from a glioma patient treated with radiotherapy, temozolomide or both. The receptors derive from a woman aged 18-29 years with glioma. Some clones in this sample may be carry-over from other donors' samples. Both conserved end residues are part of each CDR3. A D gene is named only where the DNA matches it firmly. The listing skips clone size in some rows; elsewhere it reads once, few, many or a size class.

size	V	D	J	CDR3	DNA
-	TRBV7-2	-	TRBJ2-6	CASGKGGLRANVLTF	TGTGCCAGTGGGAAGGGCGGACTCAGGGCCAACGTCCTGACTTTC
-	TRBV4-2	-	TRBJ1-5	CASSQDSNQPQHF	TGTGCCAGCAGCCAGGATAGCAATCAGCCCCAGCATTTT
-	TRBV18	TRBD1	TRBJ2-7	CASSPGTGPLEQYF	TGTGCCAGCTCACCCGGGACAGGGCCCCTCGAGCAGTACTTC
-	TRBV2	TRBD1	TRBJ2-7	CASRTPGQGYEQYF	TGTGCCAGCAGGACCCCAGGACAGGGCTACGAGCAGTACTTC
-	TRBV6-5	-	TRBJ2-7	CASSYGRRSYEQYF	TGTGCCAGCAGCTACGGGCGCCGCTCCTACGAGCAGTACTTC
-	TRBV6-1	TRBD1	TRBJ1-4	CASRPGQGNEKLFF	TGTGCCAGCAGGCCGGGACAGGGGAATGAAAAACTGTTTTTT
-	TRBV6-5	TRBD2	TRBJ2-3	CASSYSLAGVRDTQYF	TGTGCCAGCAGTTACTCCCTAGCGGGAGTGAGAGATACGCAGTATTTT
-	TRBV7-2	TRBD2	TRBJ2-7	CASSLDGTSGSYEQYF	TGTGCCAGCAGCTTAGACGGGACTAGCGGATCCTACGAGCAGTACTTC
few	TRBV30	-	TRBJ1-1	CAWSPLSEAFF	TGTGCCTGGAGTCCATTATCTGAAGCTTTCTTT
few	TRBV5-1	TRBD2	TRBJ2-2	CASSRLARNTGELFF	TGCGCCAGCAGCCGACTAGCGAGGAACACCGGGGAGCTGTTTTTT
few	TRBV4-2	-	TRBJ1-2	CASSQAWGENYGYTF	TGTGCCAGCAGCCAAGCCTGGGGGGAGAACTATGGCTACACCTTC
-	TRBV5-8	-	TRBJ2-1	CASSLSSNEQFF	TGTGCCAGCAGCTTGAGTAGCAATGAGCAGTTCTTC
-	TRBV15	TRBD1	TRBJ1-5	CATMGTGSIGNQPQHF	TGTGCCACCATGGGGACAGGGAGTATTGGCAATCAGCCCCAGCATTTT
-	TRBV28	TRBD1	TRBJ2-7	CASSLRRTLLTGYNEQYF	TGTGCCAGCAGTTTACGACGGACCCTTTTGACAGGGTACAACGAGCAGTACTTC
-	TRBV6-1	-	TRBJ1-2	CAIRRDYGYTF	TGTGCTATACGGCGGGACTATGGCTACACCTTC
-	TRBV7-8	TRBD1	TRBJ1-2	CASSRYSGGGYTF	TGTGCCAGCAGCCGATACTCAGGGGGCGGCTACACCTTC
once	TRBV5-4	-	TRBJ2-7	CASSLPGPVGKQYF	TGTGCCAGCAGCTTGCCCGGCCCCGTGGGGAAGCAGTACTTC
-	TRBV10-3	-	TRBJ1-4	CATQEPSNEKLFF	TGTGCCACCCAGGAGCCTTCTAATGAAAAACTGTTTTTT
-	TRBV7-2	-	TRBJ1-5	CASSLAGPNSNQPQHF	TGTGCCAGCAGCTTAGCAGGACCCAATAGCAATCAGCCCCAGCATTTT
-	TRBV7-4	-	TRBJ1-5	CASNNGTAERNQPQHF	TGTGCCAGCAATAATGGAACGGCCGAACGCAATCAGCCCCAGCATTTT
-	TRBV19	-	TRBJ2-7	CASSIGDGSYEQYF	TGTGCCAGTAGTATAGGCGACGGTTCCTACGAGCAGTACTTC
-	TRBV6-1	-	TRBJ2-7	CASSDGLYYEQYF	TGTGCCAGCAGTGATGGACTATACTACGAGCAGTACTTC
-	TRBV18	-	TRBJ1-1	CASSPTMGRGEAFF	TGTGCCAGCTCACCTACCATGGGGAGGGGTGAAGCTTTCTTT
-	TRBV7-9	-	TRBJ2-5	CASSPAPGTQYF	TGTGCCAGCAGCCCTGCTCCGGGGACCCAGTACTTC
once	TRBV6-5	-	TRBJ2-1	CASSYTGNEQFF	TGTGCCAGCAGTTACACGGGTAATGAGCAGTTCTTC
-	TRBV6-5	-	TRBJ1-2	CASSYTGNYGYTF	TGTGCCAGCAGTTACACAGGGAACTATGGCTACACCTTC
-	TRBV2	-	TRBJ1-4	CASSEDTNEKLFF	TGTGCCAGCAGTGAGGACACTAATGAAAAACTGTTTTTT
once	TRBV19	-	TRBJ2-1	CASSPLSQGNEQFF	TGTGCCAGTAGTCCTTTGTCCCAGGGCAATGAGCAGTTCTTC